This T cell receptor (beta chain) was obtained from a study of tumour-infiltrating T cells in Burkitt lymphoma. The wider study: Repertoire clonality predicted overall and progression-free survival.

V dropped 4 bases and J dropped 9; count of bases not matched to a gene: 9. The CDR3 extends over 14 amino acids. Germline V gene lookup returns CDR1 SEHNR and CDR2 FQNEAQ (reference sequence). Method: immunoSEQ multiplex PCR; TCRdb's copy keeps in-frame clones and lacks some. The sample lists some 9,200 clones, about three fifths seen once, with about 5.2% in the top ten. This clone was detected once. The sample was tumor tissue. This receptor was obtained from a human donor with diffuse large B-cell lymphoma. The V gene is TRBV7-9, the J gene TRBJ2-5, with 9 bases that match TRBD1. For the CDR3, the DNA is TGTGCCAGCAGCTCCGGGACAGGGAGCCGGGCCCAGTACTTC. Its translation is CASSSGTGSRAQYF.